What follows is one T cell receptor (beta chain) and its context. Its antigen remains unknown. The data originate from a study of identical twins. TCRdb redid the calling of the 5' RACE reads with MiXCR, one entry per CDR3 protein. The sample includes 500,000 or so distinct CDR3 sequences, around an eighth seen only once; the top ten take approximately 0.9%. Study-level findings and limits: Abundant cord blood beta clonotypes carried fewer insertions; memory repertoires showed none.

This sample also belongs to another study, concerning yellow fever vaccine responses in identical twins.

This clonotype originated in a woman under 30 in good health. Material for sequencing was CD4+ T cells sorted from blood.

CDR3 coding DNA: TGCGCCAGCAGCTCACAAGGGGGGGCCTTTGGCACTGAAGCTTTCTTT. This encodes CASSSQGGAFGTEAFF. The rearrangement links TRBV5-1 to TRBJ1-1; possible D gene TRBD1, 6 bases. This CDR3 has 16 amino acids. CDR1 is SGHRS and CDR2 is YFSETQ in the germline V gene. Trimming pared 3 bases from V and 4 bases from J, leaving 19 bases between.